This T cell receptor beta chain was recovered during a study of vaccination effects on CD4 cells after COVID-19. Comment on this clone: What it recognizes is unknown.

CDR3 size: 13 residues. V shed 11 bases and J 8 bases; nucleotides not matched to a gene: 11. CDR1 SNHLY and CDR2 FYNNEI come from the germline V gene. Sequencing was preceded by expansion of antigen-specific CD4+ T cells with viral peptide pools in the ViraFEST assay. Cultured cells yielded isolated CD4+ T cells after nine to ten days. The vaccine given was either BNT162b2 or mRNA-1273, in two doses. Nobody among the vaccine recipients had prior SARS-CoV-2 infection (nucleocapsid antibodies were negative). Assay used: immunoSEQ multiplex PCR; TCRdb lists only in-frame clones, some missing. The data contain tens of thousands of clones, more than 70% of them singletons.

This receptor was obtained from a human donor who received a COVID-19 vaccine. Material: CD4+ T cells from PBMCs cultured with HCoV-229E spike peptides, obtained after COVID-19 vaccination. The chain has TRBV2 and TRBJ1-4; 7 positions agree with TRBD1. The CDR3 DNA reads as TGTGCCTCCTCCGGGACAGCCAAGGAAAAACTGTTTTTT. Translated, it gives CASSGTAKEKLFF.